One and the same sample provided the 27 T cell receptor beta chains below, sequenced in a study of blood T cell repertoires in COVID-19. The assay was immunoSEQ multiplex PCR, and TCRdb's table has in-frame clones only and misses some. In the table there are 300,000 or so clones, around 88% of which are singletons. Sequenced input: peripheral blood. All receptors derive from a woman in her thirties who had recovered from COVID-19.

V is TRBV20-1 and J is TRBJ1-3, with D uncertain. Trimming took 6 bases from V and 4 from J, leaving 4 bases between them. This CDR3 is built from 10 residues. Germline loops: CDR1 DFQATT, CDR2 SNEGSKA (reference sequence). Written as DNA, the CDR3 is TGCAGTGCGCTAGGAAACACCATATATTTT. Amino acid sequence: CSALGNTIYF.

The CDR3: CASSPTGISYNSPLHF. As DNA, the CDR3 is TGTGCCAGCTCACCCACGGGGATCTCCTATAATTCACCCCTCCACTTT. The chain carries TRBV18 and TRBJ1-6; D is undetermined. The CDR3 is 16 amino acids. Germline V gene lookup returns CDR1 KGHSH and CDR2 LQKENI. Trimming took off 3 bases at V and 0 bases at J, with 9 bases between the two ends. The full variable domain, its missing parts supplied by reference TRBV18 and TRBJ1-6, is NAGVMQNPRHLVRRRGQEARLRCSPMKGHSHVYWYRQLPEEGLKFMVYLQKENIIDESGMPKERFSAEFPKEGPSILRIQQVVRGDSAAYFCASSPTGISYNSPLHFGNGTRLTVT.

The V and J genes are TRBV19 and TRBJ2-3, with 11 bases matching TRBD2. After removal of 5 bases from V and 2 bases from J, the junction contained 12 bases not matched to a gene. This CDR3 region has 18 residues. Germline V gene lookup returns CDR1 LNHDA and CDR2 SQIVND (reference sequence). The CDR3 nucleotides are TGTGCCAGTAGTTCTCTAGCGGGGGGTCACAAAAACACAGATACGCAGTATTTT. It yields the protein CASSSLAGGHKNTDTQYF.

The rearrangement links TRBV5-1 to TRBJ2-7; possibly TRBD2 for D (5 bases). CDR3 length: 13 amino acids. Germline-derived CDR1 and CDR2 are SGHRS and YFSETQ. Between the trimmed V and J ends, which lost 3 bases and 12 bases, there was a span of 19 bases. This CDR3 is CASSSNQLMDWYF. The CDR3 region has the DNA TGCGCCAGCAGCTCGAATCAGCTGATGGACTGGTACTTC.

This clone was counted a single time. This chain joins TRBV27 and TRBJ2-7, with TRBD2 matching 8 bases. V shed 4 bases and J 0 bases; nucleotides not matched to a gene: 8. CDR1 MNHEY and CDR2 SMNVEV come from the germline V gene (reference sequence). This CDR3 contains 16 residues. The DNA for the CDR3 is TGTGCCAGCAGTTCTCTTAGCGGGGCCCGCTCCTACGAGCAGTACTTC. It is translated as CASSSLSGARSYEQYF.

This clone was detected a few times. The chain carries TRBV3-1 (or the pseudogene TRBV3-2) and TRBJ1-1; D unclear. Germline V gene lookup returns CDR1 LGHDT and CDR2 YNNKEL (reference sequence). The length of the CDR3 is 12 residues. Trimming removed 1 base at V and 7 bases at J, with 7 bases between. The CDR3 sequence: CASSQASVEAFF. The DNA of the CDR3 is TGTGCCAGCAGCCAAGCCAGTGTTGAAGCTTTCTTT.

This chain joins TRBV30 and TRBJ1-2, with a tentative D call TRBD1 (5 bases). V lost 3 bases, J lost 4 bases, and 15 bases lay in between. The CDR3 length is 14 residues. Germline-derived CDR1 and CDR2 are GTSNPN and SVGIG (reference sequence). CDR3 sequence reads: CAWRHVRGTYGYTF. CDR3 nucleotides: TGTGCCTGGAGGCACGTACGGGGGACCTATGGCTACACCTTC.

V and J are TRBV21-1 and TRBJ2-3; no DNA check was done on the table's D call, TRBD2. TRBV21-1 constitutes a pseudogene. The CDR3 length is 16 residues. The CDR3 here is CASSSTSGGKSDTQYF. CDR3 bases: TGTGCCAGCAGCTCGACTAGCGGGGGGAAATCAGATACGCAGTATTTT.

The gene calls are TRBV6-2 or TRBV6-3 and TRBJ2-7, with D possibly TRBD2 on 6 matching bases. The CDR3 runs 16 residues. V lost 4 bases, J lost 0 bases, and 16 bases lay in between. Germline-derived CDR1 and CDR2 are MNHEY and SVGEGT. In DNA form, the CDR3 reads TGTGCCAGCAGTTCCCCTCGGCAGGGAGGCTCCTACGAGCAGTACTTC. Translated: CASSSPRQGGSYEQYF.

The V gene is TRBV4-2, the J gene TRBJ2-5; TRBD2 matches at 12 bases. This CDR3 contains 18 residues. Trimming took 0 bases from V and 2 from J; bases not matched to a gene: 7. From germline, CDR1 is LGHNA and CDR2 YNFKEQ. The CDR3 reads CASSQETLAGGGQETQYF. CDR3 coding DNA: TGTGCCAGCAGCCAAGAGACCCTAGCGGGGGGGGGACAAGAGACCCAGTACTTC.

This clone appeared a single time. The chain employs TRBV5-8 and TRBJ2-1; TRBD2 is a possible D gene (5 bases). The CDR3 consists of 15 residues. The V gene lost 0 bases and the J gene lost 4 bases, with 11 bases spanning the gap. Germline CDR1 and CDR2: SGHTS and YDEGEE. This CDR3 is CASSLDRGSYNEQFF. For the CDR3, the DNA is TGTGCCAGCAGCTTGGATCGGGGATCTTACAATGAGCAGTTCTTC. Variable domain in full (rest from reference TRBV5-8 and TRBJ2-1): EAGVTQSPTHLIKTRGQQATLRCSPISGHTSVYWYQQALGLGLQFLLWYDEGEERNRGNFPPRFSGRQFPNYSSELNVNALELEDSALYLCASSLDRGSYNEQFFGPGTRLTVL.

In this sample, this clone turned up a few times. This sequence joins TRBV28 and TRBJ2-1, with a tentative D call TRBD2 (5 bases). This CDR3 comprises 15 residues. Trimming took 0 bases from V and 0 from J, leaving 6 bases between them. Germline loops: CDR1 MDHEN, CDR2 SYDVKM. CDR3 sequence: CASSLWGSSYNEQFF. In DNA, the CDR3 is TGTGCCAGCAGTTTATGGGGGAGCTCCTACAATGAGCAGTTCTTC.

V is TRBV5-4 and J is TRBJ2-7; possibly TRBD1 for D (5 bases). Trimming pared 3 bases from V and 1 base from J, leaving 8 bases between. The CDR3 sequence is 13 residues long. The germline V gene has CDR1 SGHNT and CDR2 YYREEE (reference sequence). CDR3: CASSSQDSYEQYF. As DNA, the CDR3 is TGTGCCAGCAGCTCACAGGATTCCTACGAGCAGTACTTC.

The CDR3 coding sequence is TGTGCCAGCAGCCCTCGGACAGTTTCCGGGGAGCTGTTTTTT. Amino acids: CASSPRTVSGELFF. The chain recombines TRBV7-3 with TRBJ2-2; possibly TRBD1 for D (6 bases). V was pared by 5 bases and J by 6 bases, with 13 bases between. Germline values: CDR1 SGHTA, CDR2 FQGTGA. The CDR3 has 14 residues.

This chain joins TRBV15 and TRBJ1-1; a weak D match, TRBD1 (5 bases). CDR3 length: 14 residues. Germline lookup yields CDR1 LNHNV and CDR2 YYDKDF (reference sequence). V was trimmed by 8 bases and J by 1 base, leaving 14 bases between them. Here the CDR3 reads CATARVGPNTEAFF. The CDR3 DNA reads TGTGCCACCGCACGAGTGGGGCCGAACACTGAAGCTTTCTTT.

The rearrangement links TRBV19 to TRBJ2-2; the match to TRBD1 covers 8 bases. Unmatched junction bases numbered 3, after V lost 4 bases and J lost 2 bases. The CDR3 extends over 15 amino acids. The germline V gene encodes CDR1 LNHDA and CDR2 SQIVND (reference sequence). The CDR3 sequence: CASSKDRVNTGELFF. The CDR3 bases are TGTGCCAGTAGTAAGGACAGGGTCAACACCGGGGAGCTGTTTTTT.

The gene calls are TRBV4-1 and TRBJ2-7; tentative D call: TRBD1 (5 bases). The CDR3 consists of 15 residues. Germline V CDR1 and CDR2: MGHRA, YSYEKL. Trimming cost V 4 bases and J 0 bases, with 13 bases left between them. CDR3 in amino acids: CASSRQQASSYEQYF. The CDR3 bases are TGCGCCAGCAGCCGGCAACAGGCTAGCTCCTACGAGCAGTACTTC.

The chain carries TRBV7-9 and TRBJ1-2; 7 nucleotides line up with TRBD1. V dropped 5 bases and J dropped 1; count of bases not matched to a gene: 16. The CDR3 loop spans 18 amino acids. Germline lookup yields CDR1 SEHNR and CDR2 FQNEAQ (reference sequence). CDR3 DNA sequence: TGTGCCAGCAGCCCGGAAGGGACAGAGTATAAGTTTAACTATGGCTACACCTTC. Translated, it gives CASSPEGTEYKFNYGYTF.

The chain carries TRBV19 and TRBJ1-5; TRBD1 matches at 7 bases. V gave up 7 bases and J gave up 3 bases; unmatched junction bases: 15. Germline values: CDR1 LNHDA, CDR2 SQIVND (reference sequence). The length of the CDR3 is 17 residues. CDR3 in amino acids: CASTLSDRQTYNQPQHF. CDR3 DNA sequence: TGTGCCAGTACCCTTTCGGACAGGCAGACTTACAATCAGCCCCAGCATTTT.

The V and J genes are TRBV18 and TRBJ1-2; D uncertain. This CDR3 region has 12 residues. Trimming took off 5 bases at V and 4 bases at J, with 8 bases between the two ends. Per germline, CDR1 KGHSH and CDR2 LQKENI. CDR3 amino acids: CASSTELYGYTF. CDR3 in DNA: TGTGCCAGCTCAACAGAACTCTATGGCTACACCTTC.

The chain joins TRBV2 to TRBJ1-1; TRBD1 might be the D (5 bases). CDR3 length: 14 residues. Trimming removed 3 bases at V and 3 bases at J, with 11 bases between. Germline loops: CDR1 SNHLY, CDR2 FYNNEI. The CDR3: CASSDRTGDTEAFF. CDR3 in DNA: TGTGCCAGCAGTGATAGGACGGGGGACACTGAAGCTTTCTTT.

The rearrangement links TRBV5-1 to TRBJ2-2, with D maybe TRBD1 (6 bases). The CDR3 contains 17 residues. The germline V gene has CDR1 SGHRS and CDR2 YFSETQ. Trimming left V 9 bases short and J 4 bases short, with 25 bases between. CDR3 amino acids: CATADPNRVAATGELFF. The DNA for the CDR3 is TGCGCCACCGCAGACCCAAACAGGGTGGCCGCCACCGGGGAGCTGTTTTTT.

Only a few counts were recorded for this clone. The V gene is TRBV5-1, the J gene TRBJ2-3; 8 positions match TRBD2. CDR3 size: 16 residues. The ends lost 1 base at V and 2 bases at J; junction bases unmatched: 6. CDR1 is SGHRS, CDR2 YFSETQ, per germline. CDR3 bases: TGCGCCAGCAGCTTGCGCGGGGGGTCGAACACAGATACGCAGTATTTT. Protein: CASSLRGGSNTDTQYF.

The gene calls are TRBV5-1 and TRBJ2-7; maybe TRBD1 (6 bases). Trimming took 4 bases from V and 11 from J, leaving 28 bases between them. Germline assignment: CDR1 SGHRS and CDR2 YFSETQ. CDR3 length: 16 residues. In nucleotides, the CDR3 is TGCGCCAGCAGCCTACCCAGGACAGACAGGTCGGGCGAAAAGTACTTC. It is translated as CASSLPRTDRSGEKYF.

The V gene is TRBV28, the J gene TRBJ1-2; unclear D gene. Between the trimmed V and J ends, which lost 8 bases and 10 bases, there was a span of 17 bases. The CDR3 spans 12 residues. Germline V gene sequence: CDR1 MDHEN, CDR2 SYDVKM. DNA for the CDR3: TGTGCCAGCCGTTGGAGAGGTCCAGACTACACCTTC. Amino acids: CASRWRGPDYTF.

The CDR3 nucleotides read TGTGCCAGCCGCGGTCAGACGGGGGCTGGAAACACCATATATTTT. Residues: CASRGQTGAGNTIYF. This rearrangement joins TRBV18 to TRBJ1-3, with D possibly being TRBD1 (5 bases). CDR1 is KGHSH, CDR2 LQKENI, per germline. This CDR3 contains 15 residues. Trimming stripped 8 bases from V and 2 bases from J, with 16 bases between.

The gene calls are TRBV10-3 and TRBJ1-2, with TRBD1 as a possible D gene (6 bases). CDR3 size: 14 residues. Germline assignment: CDR1 ENHRY and CDR2 SYGVKD. The V end lost 5 bases, the J end lost 3 bases, and 13 bases lay between the germline ends. The CDR3 spells CAISSTGSDYGYTF. DNA for the CDR3: TGTGCCATCAGTTCCACAGGGTCCGACTATGGCTACACCTTC.